The 18 T cell receptor beta chains below all came from one sample that was sequenced in a study of a mutant IDH1 vaccine in newly diagnosed glioma. Described time point: week 35, safety follow-up. Vaccination comprised doses that each held 300 ug of mutant IDH1 20-mer peptide, plus topical imiquimod. No antigens are known for them. The protocol was immunoSEQ multiplex PCR, while the TCRdb copy is restricted to in-frame clones and leaves out a portion. The sample carries tens of thousands of clones, around four fifths recorded once. Specimen: PBMCs, collected from a glioma patient whose treatment included an IDH1 peptide vaccine. These receptors were taken from a man younger than 45 with glioma.

V is TRBV19 and J is TRBJ2-7, with no clear D. The CDR3 has 15 residues. Germline V gene data show CDR1 as LNHDA and CDR2 as SQIVND (reference sequence). Trimming removed 1 base at V and 0 bases at J, with 10 bases between. As DNA, the CDR3 is TGTGCCAGTAGTATAGTGGGCGGCTTCTCCTACGAGCAGTACTTC. Its translation is CASSIVGGFSYEQYF.

The DNA of the CDR3 is TGCGCCAGCAGACTCGGGGACGAGCAGTACTTC. It codes for CASRLGDEQYF. The gene calls are TRBV5-1 and TRBJ2-7; D is perhaps TRBD2 (5 bases). V was pared by 5 bases and J by 5 bases, with 8 bases between. Germline V lookup: CDR1 SGHRS, CDR2 YFSETQ. The CDR3 runs to 11 residues.

As concerns this clone: The same CDR3 can be traced to other DNA sequences in this sample. The chain employs TRBV25-1 and TRBJ1-3, with a tentative D call TRBD1 (5 bases). Germline CDR1 and CDR2: MGHDK and SYGVNS. There are 15 residues in the CDR3. The ends were cut back, 2 bases at V and 0 bases at J, with 8 bases in the middle. CDR3: CASSEQGNSGNTIYF. In DNA form, the CDR3 reads TGTGCCAGCAGTGAACAGGGAAACTCTGGAAACACCATATATTTT.

The chain is built from TRBV5-1 and TRBJ1-2; 8 positions agree with TRBD1. Germline V lookup: CDR1 SGHRS, CDR2 YFSETQ. This CDR3 contains 12 residues. The V segment lost 0 bases and the J segment 8 bases; nucleotides outside the gene matches: 0. In DNA, the CDR3 is TGCGCCAGCAGCTTGGGACAGGGGGGCTACACCTTC. This sequence encodes CASSLGQGGYTF.

This chain connects TRBV2 to TRBJ1-6, with a possible D match to TRBD1 (5 bases). This CDR3 has 15 amino acids. CDR1 is SNHLY, CDR2 FYNNEI, per germline. Trimming cost V 6 bases and J 3 bases, with 12 bases left between them. CDR3 DNA: TGTGCCAGCAGGAAGAGACAGATCTATAATTCACCCCTCCACTTT. The encoded protein is CASRKRQIYNSPLHF.

The rearrangement joins TRBV7-8 to TRBJ1-5, with 8 positions matching TRBD1. Unmatched junction bases numbered 11, after V lost 4 bases and J lost 0 bases. Per germline, CDR1 SGHVS and CDR2 FQNEAQ. The CDR3 is made up of 18 amino acids. The CDR3 region is CASSSRSIRGPSNQPQHF. CDR3 nucleotide sequence: TGTGCCAGCAGCTCGCGTTCGATCAGGGGGCCTAGCAATCAGCCCCAGCATTTT.

The J gene is TRBJ1-5, the V gene TRBV6-1; D possibly corresponds to TRBD1 (5 bases). CDR1 is MNHNS, CDR2 SASEGT, per germline. This CDR3 comprises 13 residues. The V end was cut by 3 bases, the J end by 7 bases, with 10 bases between. Written as DNA, the CDR3 is TGTGCCAGCAGTGAGCACTCAGGGCAGCCCCAGCATTTT. Translation: CASSEHSGQPQHF.

The chain links TRBV15 to TRBJ1-1; D is uncertain. The V and J ends lost 0 bases and 1 base respectively, with 3 bases between them. Germline CDR1 and CDR2: LNHNV and YYDKDF (reference sequence). The CDR3 totals 13 residues. DNA for the CDR3: TGTGCCACCAGCAGAGATGGGAACACTGAAGCTTTCTTT. It specifies CATSRDGNTEAFF.

This clone turned up a few times. The gene calls are TRBV12-5 and TRBJ1-5, with 8 positions matching TRBD1. The CDR3 covers 15 residues. CDR1 is LGHNT, CDR2 FRNRAP, per germline. Unmatched junction bases numbered 8, after V lost 6 bases and J lost 4 bases. The CDR3 DNA reads TGTGCTAGTGGGCTTGACAGGGGAAATAATCAGCCCCAGCATTTT. It is translated as CASGLDRGNNQPQHF.

Comments on this clone: This specimen includes other DNA sequences encoding the same CDR3. The V and J genes are TRBV18 and TRBJ2-3, with D unresolved. Germline CDR1 and CDR2: KGHSH and LQKENI. V gave up 0 bases and J gave up 3 bases, with 4 bases separating them. The CDR3 is 13 amino acids. CDR3 in amino acids: CASSPPSTDTQYF. In DNA, the CDR3 is TGTGCCAGCTCACCACCGTCTACAGATACGCAGTATTTT.

This chain joins TRBV5-4 and TRBJ2-3; weak D call: TRBD2 (5 bases). In germline, CDR1 is SGHNT, CDR2 YYREEE (reference sequence). This CDR3 has 13 residues. V was cut by 3 bases and J by 6 bases, with 11 bases left in between. The CDR3 nucleotides read TGTGCCAGCAGCTCCACGGACTCCGATACGCAGTATTTT. The encoded protein is CASSSTDSDTQYF.

The V call is TRBV28, the J call TRBJ1-5; D might be TRBD1 (5 bases). The CDR3 spans 17 residues. V lost 5 bases and J lost 0, with 17 bases in between. Per germline, CDR1 MDHEN and CDR2 SYDVKM. CDR3 amino acids: CASSIGRDFFSNQPQHF. Here the CDR3 DNA reads TGTGCCAGCAGTATCGGCAGGGACTTCTTTAGCAATCAGCCCCAGCATTTT.

The chain carries TRBV7-9 and TRBJ1-6, with D unresolved. The V end lost 1 base, the J end lost 8 bases, and 9 bases lay between the germline ends. The germline V gene encodes CDR1 SEHNR and CDR2 FQNEAQ (reference sequence). This CDR3 region has 14 residues. CDR3 amino acids: CASSLVSGDSPLHF. Here the CDR3 DNA reads TGTGCCAGCAGCTTAGTATCTGGTGATTCACCCCTCCACTTT.

The V call is TRBV6-1, the J call TRBJ2-7, with TRBD1 matching 7 bases. This CDR3 comprises 16 residues. With 1 base clipped from V and 1 base from J, the junction kept 7 bases outside the gene matches. The germline gives CDR1 MNHNS, CDR2 SASEGT. CDR3 nucleotide sequence: TGTGCCAGCAGTGAAGGAGTACAGGGGCTGTCCTACGAGCAGTACTTC. It is translated as CASSEGVQGLSYEQYF.

This chain connects TRBV4-1 to TRBJ1-4; D gene unclear. Germline V gene sequence: CDR1 MGHRA, CDR2 YSYEKL. This CDR3 has 16 amino acids. V dropped 1 base and J dropped 0 bases, with 9 bases sitting between them. CDR3 nucleotides: TGCGCCAGCAGCCAAGTCGCGGCGGCAACTAATGAAAAACTGTTTTTT. The encoded protein is CASSQVAAATNEKLFF.

The V call is TRBV7-6, the J call TRBJ2-1; D is undetermined. V was trimmed by 5 bases and J by 7 bases, leaving 15 bases between them. The germline gives CDR1 SGHVS, CDR2 FNYEAQ. The CDR3 contains 14 residues. CDR3 loop: CASSPGPEWNEQFF. The CDR3 DNA follows: TGTGCCAGCAGCCCTGGGCCCGAATGGAATGAGCAGTTCTTC.

The V and J genes are TRBV30 and TRBJ2-5; D may be TRBD1 (6 bases). Looked up from germline, CDR1 is GTSNPN and CDR2 is SVGIG (reference sequence). This CDR3 has 15 residues. Trimming left V 5 bases short and J 6 bases short, with 22 bases between. CDR3 loop: CAWRGGRESSKTQYF. The CDR3 coding sequence is TGTGCCTGGCGAGGGGGAAGGGAGAGTTCGAAGACCCAGTACTTC.

The chain is built from TRBV9 and TRBJ2-7, with 10 bases fitting TRBD1. Germline V CDR1 and CDR2: SGDLS, YYNGEE. CDR3 size: 15 residues. V trimming: 3 bases; J trimming: 3 bases; junction bases outside the gene matches: 6. The DNA for the CDR3 is TGTGCCAGCAGCGCTGGACAGGGGGAAGTCTACGAGCAGTACTTC. Translating it yields CASSAGQGEVYEQYF.